This T cell receptor beta chain was sequenced for a study of CD8 T cells in ankylosing spondylitis. Study results and caveats: Disease-linked clones bore a CD8+ phenotype, appearing relatively rarely in peripheral blood. In ankylosing spondylitis patients, matched synovial fluid reportedly showed significant enrichment of disease-linked clones. A TCR beta motif of fewer than ten highly homologous variants seemed to mark ankylosing spondylitis blood.

This clonotype was counted only a few times. Antigen unknown. Making use of molecular barcodes, quantitative 5'-RACE generated TCR beta libraries. Each CDR3 protein is one row after TCRdb ran MiXCR on the 5' RACE reads. This repertoire shows a few hundred thousand distinct CDR3 sequences, less than 9.5% found once; its top ten account for more than 14%. This CDR3 spans 15 amino acids. V was pared by 2 bases and J by 5 bases, with 7 bases of the junction left unmatched. The source of this sequence is a male donor with ankylosing spondylitis. The chain links TRBV12-3 or TRBV12-4 to TRBJ1-1; 8 bases align to TRBD1. Sample: blood, either unsorted or a sorted T cell fraction (not recorded which). The CDR3 spells CASSLRDRRYTEAFF. In DNA, the CDR3 is TGTGCCAGCAGTTTAAGGGACAGGCGATATACTGAAGCTTTCTTT.